Below are 15 T cell receptor beta chains sequenced from a single sample in a study of T-cell reconstitution after alpha-beta-depleted transplantation in children. Molecular barcoding with unique molecular identifiers was used for the TCRbeta library. TCRdb reanalysed the PCR reads using MiXCR and keeps one entry per CDR3 protein. The sample has 440,000 or so distinct CDR3 sequences; under 13% are singletons. The source was PBMCs from the stem cell graft donor, collected from the stem cell graft. These receptor sequences come from a human donor who donated a stem cell graft to a child with acute myeloid leukemia.

In its sample, this clonotype was seen many times. The chain uses TRBV15 and TRBJ2-3; D is ambiguous. Germline V gene lookup returns CDR1 LNHNV and CDR2 YYDKDF (reference sequence). The germline V and J ends were trimmed by 5 bases and 4 bases, with 10 bases remaining between them. The CDR3 totals 13 residues. This chain's CDR3 is CATSRNYPDTQYF. The CDR3, as DNA: TGTGCCACCAGCCGCAATTACCCAGATACGCAGTATTTT.

V gene TRBV7-6 combines with J gene TRBJ1-4, with D maybe TRBD1 (6 bases). The germline CDR1 and CDR2 sequences are SGHVS and FNYEAQ. CDR3 length: 15 amino acids. Trimming removed 4 bases from V and 1 base from J, with 10 bases in between. CDR3 residues: CASSSPQGTNEKLFF. The CDR3 DNA reads TGTGCCAGCAGCTCCCCACAGGGAACTAATGAAAAACTGTTTTTT.

This clonotype was counted ten times or more. The V call is TRBV7-9, the J call TRBJ1-5, with a weak D call TRBD1 (6 bases). The CDR3 is made up of 15 amino acids. Germline assignment: CDR1 SEHNR and CDR2 FQNEAQ (reference sequence). V was cut by 5 bases and J by 3 bases, with 14 bases left in between. In nucleotides, the CDR3 is TGTGCCAGCAGCCCACCGGGGGGGCCCAATCAGCCCCAGCATTTT. Its translation: CASSPPGGPNQPQHF. Looking up the rest from reference TRBV7-9 and TRBJ1-5 gives the full variable domain: DTGVSQNPRHKITKRGQNVTFRCDPISEHNRLYWYRQTLGQGPEFLTYFQNEAQLEKSRLLSDRFSAERPKGSFSTLEIQRTEQGDSAMYLCASSPPGGPNQPQHFGDGTRLSIL.

The table lists this clonotype with a few counts. This chain joins TRBV29-1 and TRBJ1-1, with D possibly TRBD1 on 5 matching bases. This CDR3 spans 13 amino acids. Per the germline V gene, CDR1 is SQVTM and CDR2 is ANQGSEA. V dropped 4 bases and J dropped 5 bases, with 14 bases sitting between them. The CDR3 region is CSVATVEGTEAFF. The DNA of the CDR3 is TGCAGCGTTGCGACAGTTGAGGGGACTGAAGCTTTCTTT.

This clonotype came up a few times. This sequence joins TRBV7-9 and TRBJ2-5, with TRBD1 identical over 7 bases. V gave up 1 base and J gave up 4 bases; unmatched junction bases: 3. This CDR3 comprises 14 residues. Germline V gene data show CDR1 as SEHNR and CDR2 as FQNEAQ (reference sequence). The CDR3 DNA reads as TGTGCCAGCAGCTTAGGTAGACAGGGAGAGACCCAGTACTTC. As protein: CASSLGRQGETQYF.

This clonotype was picked up a small number of times. The V call is TRBV20-1, the J call TRBJ2-1; D may be TRBD2 (6 bases). V lost 4 bases, J lost 6 bases, and 16 bases lay in between. The CDR3 is 14 residues long. Germline V gives CDR1 DFQATT, CDR2 SNEGSKA (reference sequence). CDR3 nucleotide sequence: TGCAGTGCTATGGACTACGAAAATACCAATGAGCAGTTCTTC. This translates into CSAMDYENTNEQFF.

This clonotype was counted only a few times. The rearrangement joins TRBV12-3 or TRBV12-4 to TRBJ2-1; 8 nucleotides match TRBD1. Trimming removed 3 bases from V and 2 bases from J; junction bases left unmatched: 6. The CDR3 sequence is 16 residues long. The CDR3 DNA sequence: TGTGCCAGCAGTTTCCATACAGGGGGAGCCTACAATGAGCAGTTCTTC. Translated: CASSFHTGGAYNEQFF.

V is TRBV29-1 and J is TRBJ2-7; 10 bases are a match to TRBD1. The CDR3 loop spans 14 amino acids. V was pared by 6 bases and J by 4 bases, with 9 bases of the junction left unmatched. CDR1 and CDR2 from the germline V gene are SQVTM and ANQGSEA. This CDR3 is CSVGTGTGDYEQYF. The CDR3 nucleotides are TGCAGCGTGGGAACCGGGACAGGGGATTACGAGCAGTACTTC.

This clonotype was detected only a few times. The chain links TRBV10-3 to TRBJ2-3, with D uncertain. In germline, CDR1 is ENHRY, CDR2 SYGVKD. The V gene lost 3 bases and the J gene lost 4 bases, with 17 bases spanning the gap. The CDR3 loop spans 16 amino acids. The DNA of the CDR3 is TGTGCCATCAGTGACCGACCTGGAGAAAGCGCAGATACGCAGTATTTT. Amino acid sequence: CAISDRPGESADTQYF.

This clonotype was counted only a few times. The rearrangement joins TRBV5-1 to TRBJ2-2; D uncertain. Germline V lookup: CDR1 SGHRS, CDR2 YFSETQ. Trimming shortened V by 0 bases and J by 4 bases, and 13 bases separated the two germline ends. The CDR3 covers 16 residues. DNA of the CDR3: TGCGCCAGCAGCTTGGAAGACACTTCAGGCACCGGGGAGCTGTTTTTT. It specifies CASSLEDTSGTGELFF.

The chain employs TRBV7-9 and TRBJ2-3; D tentatively fits TRBD1 or TRBD2 (6 bases each). The CDR3 has 15 amino acids. The V gene's germline CDR1 is SEHNR and CDR2 FQNEAQ (reference sequence). The V and J ends lost 2 bases and 3 bases respectively, with 12 bases between them. CDR3 residues: CASSLNGGGTDTQYF. CDR3 DNA: TGTGCCAGCAGCTTAAACGGGGGCGGAACAGATACGCAGTATTTT.

This clonotype showed up just a few times. The CDR3 DNA reads as TGTGCCATCGGGGCTCGTTTCGACAATGAGCAGTTCTTC. It translates to CAIGARFDNEQFF. V is TRBV10-3 and J is TRBJ2-1; D may be TRBD1 (5 bases). Trimming left V 8 bases short and J 5 bases short, with 13 bases between. The CDR3 has 13 residues. CDR1 ENHRY and CDR2 SYGVKD come from the germline V gene.

In this sample, this clonotype turned up a few times. The V call is TRBV7-8, the J call TRBJ1-5, with TRBD1 as a possible D gene (6 bases). Germline CDR1 reads SGHVS; CDR2 reads FQNEAQ. There are 16 residues in the CDR3. V shed 2 bases and J shed 2 bases, with 13 bases lying between them. CDR3 DNA: TGTGCCAGCAGCTTAATCAGGGGTGGTGGCAATCAGCCCCAGCATTTT. It yields the protein CASSLIRGGGNQPQHF.

The CDR3 reads CASSRGRGSSYNEQFF. Here the CDR3 DNA reads TGCGCCAGCAGCCGGGGGAGGGGCAGCTCCTACAATGAGCAGTTCTTC. V gene TRBV4-3 combines with J gene TRBJ2-1, with 7 bases lining up with TRBD2. Germline V CDR1 and CDR2: LGHNA, YSLEER. The CDR3 sequence is 16 residues long. The J segment lost 0 bases and the V segment lost 4 bases, leaving 6 bases of the junction unmatched.

There are a few counts of this clonotype. V is TRBV5-5 and J is TRBJ1-1; 10 bases map to TRBD1. CDR3 length: 16 residues. The V gene's germline CDR1 is SGHKS and CDR2 YYEKEE (reference sequence). V dropped 0 bases and J dropped 7; count of bases not matched to a gene: 9. The CDR3 DNA is TGTGCCAGCAGCTTGGGAGGGACAGGGGTGATCTATGAAGCTTTCTTT. The encoded protein is CASSLGGTGVIYEAFF.